One TCR beta chain is described in this entry. The antigen is undetermined. Patients chosen for sequencing had shown CD8+CD57+ cell expansion by flow cytometry. Acquired aplastic anemia of severe grade affected all patients. Blood was sampled before the patients had received any therapy. The record originates from a study of CD8+CD57+ T cells in acquired aplastic anemia. Profiling that covered TCR beta VDJ and CDR3 relied on genomic DNA as its template. TCRdb itself ran the reads through MiXCR, one entry per CDR3 protein. The sample lists about 150,000 distinct CDR3 sequences, roughly half occurring once. The germline V gene encodes CDR1 SEHNR and CDR2 FQNEAQ (reference sequence). V was clipped by 5 bases and J by 10 bases, with 6 bases between them. This CDR3 comprises 10 residues. The study, taken as a whole, reports: Patients were compared with controls for CD8+ Simpson's diversity, and no significant difference emerged. Comparison of patients with controls identified 25 to 35 shared CD8+ CDR3 sequences.

The clonotype originates from a human donor with aplastic anemia. The specimen sequenced was sorted CD4+, CD8+, or CD8+CD57+ T cells (not recorded which) from PBMCs. This rearrangement joins TRBV7-9 to TRBJ2-1; no clear D. The CDR3 region has the DNA TGTGCCAGCAGCCACGGAGAGCAGTTCTTC. Its translation is CASSHGEQFF.